A single TCR beta chain is shown here with its context. The antigen it binds to is not known. Base qualities are not at hand, and no much larger clone is one base apart. The sample is drawn from a study of cytomegalovirus exposure and HLA in healthy donors (TCRdb year 2017). Turning to the overall study: An earlier analysis of about 560 of the donors reported roughly 300 Gb of sequence data and 117 million unique TCR beta sequences obtained from roughly 170 million T cells. HLA typing covered class I and class II loci at four-digit resolution. Donor age, sex, ethnicity and CMV serostatus were compiled together with the repertoire data. The study aimed to test whether signatures of past pathogen exposure could be identified by cataloging public T cell receptors. A later analysis re-analyzed previously published TCR beta repertoires from 600 to 850 donors and added high-resolution HLA genotyping to study TCR occurrence patterns. The later analysis used no new phenotypic data to find candidate immune exposures, relying instead on TCR beta sequences and their occurrence across donors. An early release covering 550 to 700 HLA-typed donors comprised about 300 gigabases of sequencing data and some 79 million unique TCR sequences. Genome-wide SNP genotypes for about 60% of the roughly 670 donors were used in a later genetic analysis, which treated that subset as a discovery cohort. Several DR-DQ haplotypes were handled as single units for association and clustering, since linkage in the cohort was strong. The number of donors typed differed by locus, with about 629-630 for A, B, C, DRB1 and DQB1, 522 for DQA1, approximately 580 for DPA1, and under 490 for DPB1. An earlier analysis of 587 of the donors applied high-throughput TCR beta sequencing to assess whether each TCR beta V gene segment acted as functional or pseudogenic. All discovery cohort repertoires had been generated on a single sequencing platform. Among around 400 genotyped donors of the cohort, an average of 235,054 unique TCR beta nucleotide sequences were sequenced per donor, approximately 20% of them non-productive. To predict cytomegalovirus infection status, the study combined high-throughput TCR immunosequencing, statistical association of individual TCRs with disease status, and machine learning. The study used immunosequencing to profile the T cell repertoires of approximately 690 subjects and linked those repertoires to cytomegalovirus serostatus. In addition to the first cohort of 500 to 850 subjects, a separate validation cohort of 120 different subjects was used. Among the roughly 400 genotyped donors, approximately 81% belonged to the genetic ancestry cluster associated with self-reported Caucasian donors.

General conclusions and limits of the study: According to the authors, the approach could potentially be generalized to other disease states and immunological phenotypes. A cluster of highly shared sequence variants was judged likely to be a technical artifact of the sequencing pipeline. The classifier was reported to diagnose cytomegalovirus status with high specificity and sensitivity in both the original cohort and the validation cohort. Several of the top co-occurrence clusters appeared to be linked to parvovirus B19, influenza, CMV and Epstein-Barr virus, according to a later analysis. When HLA alleles, especially DR and DQ, strongly co-occurred, attributing TCR associations to individual alleles was difficult. Some IMGT-functional V segments, including TRBV6-2 and TRBV6-3, could not be distinguished by the 87-base-pair reads and were therefore excluded. Most TCR sequences were observed very rarely across donors, whereas some public TCRs were present in many individuals. Compared with equally common non-associated chains, HLA-associated TCR beta chains in a later analysis were more clonally expanded and had lower generation probabilities. A later analysis found that most CMV-associated TCR beta chains appeared HLA-restricted, with HLA associations seemingly driven largely by CMV exposure. The only immune exposure information available for the cohort was CMV serostatus. In a later genetic analysis, fewer N-insertions in productive TCRs were reported among donors in an Asian-associated ancestry cluster than the roughly 710-donor mean. Because some donors lacked HLA typing at each locus, the association tests relied only on the typed subset. Broadly in line with IMGT annotations, most TCR beta V segments showed up in productive rearrangements about 90% or about 30% of the time in an earlier analysis of several hundred of the donors. Linkage disequilibrium might explain the correlated functional status among segregating V segments, but an unknown experimental factor could not be excluded. The earlier analysis of 587 of the donors excluded about 16 rarely observed V segments, including chromosome 9 orphons, because counts were too low. In a later analysis, the rate of TCR association differed among HLA loci, with DRB1 alleles having the most associated TCRs and HLA-C alleles having the fewest. Specific HLA alleles were associated with 15,000 to 20,000 TCR beta sequences at a false discovery rate of 0.05 in a later analysis. A further reported finding was that TCR beta sequences accurately predicted the HLA-A and HLA-B alleles for most subjects in the first cohort. An association between a missense DCLRE1C variant and V-gene and J-gene trimming of TCR beta chains was found in a later genetic analysis and replicated in an independent cohort. In vitro tests confirmed that three of the cytomegalovirus-associated TCR beta chains recognize cytomegalovirus antigens. Only TCR beta chains were sequenced in this cohort, and the absence of alpha or paired-chain data limited detectable features. The study listed 164 TCR beta chains as associated with cytomegalovirus. Roughly uniform sequencing depth across donors was assumed in presence/absence analyses, although this assumption may not hold.

The CDR3 covers 14 residues, taking in both the cysteine and the phenylalanine. Only CDR3 DNA remains: 42 bases, in frame from the first base. The germline V end is reduced by 3 bases and the J end by 8 bases; junction bases left unmatched: 5. CDR1 and CDR2 were assigned from the germline V gene (reference sequence) as LNHDA and SQIVND. Receptor libraries were prepared by the immunoSEQ multiplex PCR assay. For the multiplex PCR, a mixture combining 60 forward primers for TCR Vbeta segments and 13 reverse primers for TCR Jbeta segments was used. A multiplex PCR assay on genomic DNA amplified the CDR3 region of rearranged TCR beta genes. Amplified TCR beta libraries were sequenced as 87-base-pair reads on the Illumina HiSeq System. Per the source publication's procedure: A later analysis counted about 80 million unique TCR beta chains across the 550 to 750 repertoires, and some 11 million of these chains were shared by at least two donors. To remove PCR and sequencing errors, raw reads were error-corrected and collapsed into unique sequences using a nearest-neighbor algorithm that merged closely related sequences. CDR3 sequences were aligned to IMGT reference sequences to assign V, D and J gene segments. Each retained sequence needed at least a six-nucleotide match to both a V gene segment and a J gene segment. A rearrangement counted as productive if the CDR3 had no stop codons and remained in frame with V and J, and every other rearrangement counted as non-productive. Following IMGT convention, CDR3 was defined as the stretch from the second conserved V-encoded cysteine to the conserved J-encoded phenylalanine. The earlier analysis of about 620 of the donors excluded sequences that lacked an unambiguous match to a single V gene segment. An earlier analysis of 500 to 600 of the donors classified V segments as functional when productive rearrangements were above 56.7% and as segregating when the standard deviation between donors was above 5%. A statistical classification framework was built for diagnosing cytomegalovirus status from the catalog of TCR beta chain sequences. V and J gene assignment, in a later analysis, came from comparing TCR nucleotide sequences with IMGT/GENE-DB human TR gene sequences. In a later analysis, CDR3 sequences and most-parsimonious VDJ recombination scenarios were assigned using the TCRdist pipeline. In a later analysis, every TCR beta chain was defined by the combination of its CDR3 amino acid sequence and its V-gene family, and reads without a unique V-gene family were dropped. A later analysis removed 550 to 650 highly shared, low-generation-probability nucleotide sequences to deal with suspected cross-contamination and a sequencing artifact. In a later analysis, a clonal expansion index for each public chain was calculated from normalized within-repertoire ranks of inferred template counts. A later analysis computed generation probabilities with a VDJ recombination model fitted to out-of-frame rearrangements, and checked the results against IGoR. Hypergeometric tests were used in a later analysis to score TCR-TCR, TCR-HLA and TCR-CMV co-occurrence, with a repertoire-size bias correction applied to the TCR pairs. A later analysis estimated false discovery rates by permuting HLA or CMV assignments 20 times. In a later analysis, co-occurring TCRs were grouped using DBSCAN, with TCRdist sequence similarity added in when clustering inside HLA-allele-positive subsets. Co-occurrence clustering excluded repertoires with fewer than 30,000 or more than 120,000 public chains, plus five with anomalous nucleotide sharing. The source is immuneACCESS, and TCRdb retained only in-frame sequences with V and J called. Part of the clones is not carried over; for the studies checked, unresolved V genes explain less than half of this, and the remainder is unexplained. The V and J calls and clone size were taken over from that table, and D and trimming were inferred from the DNA. Counted in this sample were about 89,000 clones; roughly 76% of them appeared once. The top ten constitute 1.3% to 1.5% of the sample.

The cohort consisted of 666 healthy bone marrow donors. At the time of sampling, all cohort members were nominally healthy, though unrecorded immune exposures were likely present. The donor was CMV seronegative and was included in the group of 352 seronegative cohort members. A peripheral blood sample was collected from each donor, and TCR beta sequencing was performed on peripheral blood mononuclear cells. The Qiagen DNeasy Blood Extraction Kit was used to extract genomic DNA from the blood cell samples. The chain couples TRBV19 to TRBJ2-1; 9 junctional bases match TRBD2. The sample comprised PBMCs. This TCR was sampled from a male donor in good health and CMV-seronegative. Read as DNA, the sequence is TGTGCCAGTAGTATTGCGGGGGGGCGGTATGAGCAGTTCTTC. It translates as CASSIAGGRYEQFF.